The present T cell receptor (beta chain) was sequenced within a study of identical twins. The germline V gene encodes CDR1 DFQATT and CDR2 SNEGSKA (reference sequence). V was clipped by 0 bases and J by 3 bases; unmatched bases: 5. CDR3 size: 14 residues. This clonotype was seen a handful of times. What it binds is unknown. A single record per CDR3 protein comes from TCRdb applying MiXCR to the 5' RACE reads. The sample lists about 570,000 distinct CDR3 sequences, around a tenth occurring once. Study observations and caveats: Clonotypes of the beta chain that were abundant in cord blood carried fewer insertions (memory repertoires showed none). Donors were not followed over many years; analysis was cross-sectional.

The same data also contributed to another study, on yellow fever vaccine responses in identical twins.

The receptor comes from a woman in her late teens or twenties in good health. Sequenced: PBMCs. The V and J genes are TRBV20-1 and TRBJ2-7; 7 bases map to TRBD1. CDR3 sequence reads: CSAREAYRGYEQYF. In nucleotides, the CDR3 is TGCAGTGCTAGAGAGGCGTACAGGGGCTACGAGCAGTACTTC.